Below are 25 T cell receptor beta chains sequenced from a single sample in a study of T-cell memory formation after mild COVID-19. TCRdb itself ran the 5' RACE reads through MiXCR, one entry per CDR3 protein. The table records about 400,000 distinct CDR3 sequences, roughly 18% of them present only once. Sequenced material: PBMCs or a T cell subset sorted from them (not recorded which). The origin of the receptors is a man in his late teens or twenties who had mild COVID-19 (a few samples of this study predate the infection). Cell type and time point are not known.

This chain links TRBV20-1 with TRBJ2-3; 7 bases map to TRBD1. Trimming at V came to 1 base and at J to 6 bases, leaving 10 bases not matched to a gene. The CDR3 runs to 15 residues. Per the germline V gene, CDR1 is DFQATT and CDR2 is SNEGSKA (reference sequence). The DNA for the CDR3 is TGCAGTGCTAGAGGCCCCGACAGGGCCAAGGATACGCAGTATTTT. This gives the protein CSARGPDRAKDTQYF.

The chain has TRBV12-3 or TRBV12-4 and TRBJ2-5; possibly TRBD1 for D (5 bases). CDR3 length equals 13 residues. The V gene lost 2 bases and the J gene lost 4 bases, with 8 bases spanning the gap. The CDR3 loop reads CASSLSQGETQYF. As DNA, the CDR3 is TGTGCCAGCAGTTTAAGCCAGGGAGAGACCCAGTACTTC.

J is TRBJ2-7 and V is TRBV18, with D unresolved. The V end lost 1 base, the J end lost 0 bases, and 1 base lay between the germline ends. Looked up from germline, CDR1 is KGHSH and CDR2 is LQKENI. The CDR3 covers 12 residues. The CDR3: CASSPHSYEQYV. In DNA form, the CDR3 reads TGTGCCAGCTCACCACACTCCTACGAGCAGTACGTC.

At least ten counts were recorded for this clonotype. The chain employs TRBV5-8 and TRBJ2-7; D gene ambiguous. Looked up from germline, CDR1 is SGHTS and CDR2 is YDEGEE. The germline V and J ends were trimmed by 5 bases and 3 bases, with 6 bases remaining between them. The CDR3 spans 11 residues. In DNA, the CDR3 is TGTGCCAGCAGTAAGCGCTACGAGCAGTACGTC. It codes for CASSKRYEQYV.

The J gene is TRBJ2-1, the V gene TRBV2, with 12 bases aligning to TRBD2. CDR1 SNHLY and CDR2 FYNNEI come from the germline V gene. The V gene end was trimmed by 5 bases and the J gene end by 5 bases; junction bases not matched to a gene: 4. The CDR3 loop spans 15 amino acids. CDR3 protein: CASSSLAGGNNEQFF. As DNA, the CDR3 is TGTGCCAGCAGTTCCCTAGCGGGGGGGAACAATGAGCAGTTCTTC.

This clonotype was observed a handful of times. CDR3 sequence reads: CASSQNNEQFF. DNA for the CDR3: TGTGCCAGCTCACAAAACAATGAGCAGTTCTTC. The rearrangement links TRBV18 to TRBJ2-1; D gene unclear. This CDR3 spans 11 amino acids. CDR1 is KGHSH and CDR2 is LQKENI in the germline V gene. V was cut by 4 bases and J by 5 bases, with 3 bases left in between.

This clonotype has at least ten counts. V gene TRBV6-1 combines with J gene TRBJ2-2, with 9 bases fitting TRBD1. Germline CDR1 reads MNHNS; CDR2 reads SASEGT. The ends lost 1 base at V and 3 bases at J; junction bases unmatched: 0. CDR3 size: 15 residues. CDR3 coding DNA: TGTGCCAGCAGTGAAGGGACAGGGGACACCGGGGAGCTGTTTTTT. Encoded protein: CASSEGTGDTGELFF.

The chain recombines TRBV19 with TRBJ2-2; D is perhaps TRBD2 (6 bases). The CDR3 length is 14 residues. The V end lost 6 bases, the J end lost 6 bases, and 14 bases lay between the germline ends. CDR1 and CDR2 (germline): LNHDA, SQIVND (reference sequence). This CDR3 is CASSGRGPAGELFF. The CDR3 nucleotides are TGTGCCAGTAGCGGGAGAGGGCCAGCCGGGGAGCTGTTTTTT.

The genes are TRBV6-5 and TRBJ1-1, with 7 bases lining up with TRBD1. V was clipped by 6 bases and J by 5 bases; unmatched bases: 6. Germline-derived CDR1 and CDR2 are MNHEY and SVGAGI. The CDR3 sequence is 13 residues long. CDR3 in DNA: TGTGCCAGCAGCGACAGGGCGGGGACTGAAGCTTTCTTT. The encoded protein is CASSDRAGTEAFF.

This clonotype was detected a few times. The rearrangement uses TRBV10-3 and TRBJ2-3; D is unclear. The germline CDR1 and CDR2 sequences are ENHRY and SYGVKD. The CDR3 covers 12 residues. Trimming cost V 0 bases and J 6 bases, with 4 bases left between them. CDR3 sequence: CAISESEDTQYF. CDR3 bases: TGTGCCATCAGTGAGTCGGAGGATACGCAGTATTTT.

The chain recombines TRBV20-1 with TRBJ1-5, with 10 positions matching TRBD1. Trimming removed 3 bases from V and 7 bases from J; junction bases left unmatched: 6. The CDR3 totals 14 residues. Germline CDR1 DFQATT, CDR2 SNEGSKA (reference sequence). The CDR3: CSASQTGGGQPQHF. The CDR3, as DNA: TGCAGTGCTAGCCAGACAGGGGGCGGACAGCCCCAGCATTTT.

The CDR3 here is CASSPIPAGGTLGYTF. DNA of the CDR3: TGTGCCAGCAGCCCGATCCCGGCTGGCGGAACTCTGGGCTACACCTTC. The chain has TRBV11-2 and TRBJ1-2; no definite D call. There are 16 residues in the CDR3. Trimming took off 5 bases at V and 8 bases at J, with 24 bases between the two ends. The germline V gene encodes CDR1 SGHAT and CDR2 FQNNGV.

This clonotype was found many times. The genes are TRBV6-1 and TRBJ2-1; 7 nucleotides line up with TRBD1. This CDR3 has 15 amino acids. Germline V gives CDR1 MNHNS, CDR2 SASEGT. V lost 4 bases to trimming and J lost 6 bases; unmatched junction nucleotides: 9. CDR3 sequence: CASSAGATGSNEQFF. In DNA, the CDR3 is TGTGCCAGCAGTGCCGGAGCGACAGGGAGCAATGAGCAGTTCTTC.

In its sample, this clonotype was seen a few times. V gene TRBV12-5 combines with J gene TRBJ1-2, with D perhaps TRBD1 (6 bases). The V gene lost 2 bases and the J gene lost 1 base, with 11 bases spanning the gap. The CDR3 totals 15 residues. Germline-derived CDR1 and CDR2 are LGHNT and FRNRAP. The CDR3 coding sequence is TGTGCTAGTGGTTTGTTTGCAGGGGATAACTATGGCTACACCTTC. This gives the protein CASGLFAGDNYGYTF.

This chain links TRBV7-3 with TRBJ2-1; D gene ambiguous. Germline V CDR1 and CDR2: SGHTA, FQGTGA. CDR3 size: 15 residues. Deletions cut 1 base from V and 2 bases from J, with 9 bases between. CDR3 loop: CASSLIAGPYNEQFF. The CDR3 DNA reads TGTGCCAGCAGCTTAATTGCCGGCCCCTACAATGAGCAGTTCTTC.

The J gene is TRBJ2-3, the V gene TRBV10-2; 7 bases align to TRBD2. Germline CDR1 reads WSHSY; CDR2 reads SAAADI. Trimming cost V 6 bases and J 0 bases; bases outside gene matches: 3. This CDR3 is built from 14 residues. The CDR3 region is CASRISGSTDTQYF. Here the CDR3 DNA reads TGCGCCAGCAGGATTAGCGGGAGCACAGATACGCAGTATTTT.

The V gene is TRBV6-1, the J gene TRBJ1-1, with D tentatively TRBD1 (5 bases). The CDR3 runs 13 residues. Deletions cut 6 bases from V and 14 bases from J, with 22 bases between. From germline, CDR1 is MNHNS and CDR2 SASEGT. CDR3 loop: CASRGEDMGDLFF. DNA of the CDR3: TGTGCCAGCAGGGGGGAAGACATGGGAGATTTATTCTTT.

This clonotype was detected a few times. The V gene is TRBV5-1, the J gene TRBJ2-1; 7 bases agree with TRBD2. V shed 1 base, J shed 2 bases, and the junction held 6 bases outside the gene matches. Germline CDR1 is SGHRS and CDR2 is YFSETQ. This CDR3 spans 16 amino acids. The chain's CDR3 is CASSLTLAVAYNEQFF. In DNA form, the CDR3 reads TGCGCCAGCAGCTTGACCCTAGCGGTCGCCTACAATGAGCAGTTCTTC.

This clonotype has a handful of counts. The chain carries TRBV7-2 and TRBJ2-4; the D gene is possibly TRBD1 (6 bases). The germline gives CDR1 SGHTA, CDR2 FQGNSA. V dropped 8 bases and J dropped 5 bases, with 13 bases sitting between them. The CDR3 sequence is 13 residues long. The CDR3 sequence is CASGNRAENIQYF. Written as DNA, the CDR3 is TGTGCCAGCGGTAACAGGGCCGAAAACATTCAGTACTTC. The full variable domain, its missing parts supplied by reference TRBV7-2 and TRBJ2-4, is GAGVSQSPSNKVTEKGKDVELRCDPISGHTALYWYRQSLGQGLEFLIYFQGNSAPDKSGLPSDRFSAERTGGSVSTLTIQRTQQEDSAVYLCASGNRAENIQYFGAGTRLSVL.

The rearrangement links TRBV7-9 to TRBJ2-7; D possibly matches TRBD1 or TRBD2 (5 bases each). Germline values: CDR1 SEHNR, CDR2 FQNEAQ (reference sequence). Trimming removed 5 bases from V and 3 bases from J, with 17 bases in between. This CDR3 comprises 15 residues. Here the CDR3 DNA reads TGTGCCAGCAGCCCTCACGAGGGGCTAGTCTACGAGCAGTACTTC. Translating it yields CASSPHEGLVYEQYF.

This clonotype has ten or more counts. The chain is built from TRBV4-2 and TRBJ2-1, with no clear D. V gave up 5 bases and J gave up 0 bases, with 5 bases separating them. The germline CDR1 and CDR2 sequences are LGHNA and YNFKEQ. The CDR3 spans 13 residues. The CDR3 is CASSESSYNEQFF. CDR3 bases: TGTGCCAGCAGCGAGAGCTCCTACAATGAGCAGTTCTTC.

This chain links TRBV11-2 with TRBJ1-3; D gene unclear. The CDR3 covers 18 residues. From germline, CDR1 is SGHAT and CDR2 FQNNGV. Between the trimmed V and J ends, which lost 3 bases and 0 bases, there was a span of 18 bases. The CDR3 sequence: CASSLGGYGSDSGNTIYF. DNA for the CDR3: TGTGCCAGCAGCTTGGGCGGGTATGGGTCCGACTCTGGAAACACCATATATTTT.

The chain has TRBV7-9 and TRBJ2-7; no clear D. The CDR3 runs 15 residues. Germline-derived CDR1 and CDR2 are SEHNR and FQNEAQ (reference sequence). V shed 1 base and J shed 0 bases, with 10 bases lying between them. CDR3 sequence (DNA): TGTGCCAGCAGCTTAGGGGCCTCGAGCTCCTACGAGCAGTACGTC. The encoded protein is CASSLGASSSYEQYV.

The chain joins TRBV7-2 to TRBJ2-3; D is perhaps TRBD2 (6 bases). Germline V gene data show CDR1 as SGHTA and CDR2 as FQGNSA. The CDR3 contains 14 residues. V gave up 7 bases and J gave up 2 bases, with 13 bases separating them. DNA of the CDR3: TGTGCCAGCACACCGGGACTTTTCACAGATACGCAGTATTTT. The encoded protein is CASTPGLFTDTQYF.

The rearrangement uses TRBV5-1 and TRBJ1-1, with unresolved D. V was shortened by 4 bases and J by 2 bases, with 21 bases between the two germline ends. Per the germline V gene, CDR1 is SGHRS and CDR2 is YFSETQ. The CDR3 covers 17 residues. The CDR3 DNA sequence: TGCGCCAGCAGCACGGATCGTTCCAGGAACCTAAACACTGAAGCTTTCTTT. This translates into CASSTDRSRNLNTEAFF. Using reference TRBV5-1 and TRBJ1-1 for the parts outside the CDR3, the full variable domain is KAGVTQTPRYLIKTRGQQVTLSCSPISGHRSVSWYQQTPGQGLQFLFEYFSETQRNKGNFPGRFSGRQFSNSRSEMNVSTLELGDSALYLCASSTDRSRNLNTEAFFGQGTRLTVV.